These T cell receptor beta chains were read from a single sample in a study of CD8 T cells in ankylosing spondylitis. MiXCR, applied by TCRdb to the 5' RACE reads, yields one record per CDR3 protein. The sample includes 300,000 to 400,000 distinct CDR3 sequences, approximately 20% seen only once; the top ten take roughly 16%. The material sequenced was blood, either unsorted or a sorted T cell fraction (not recorded which). The receptors derive from a male donor with ankylosing spondylitis. The CDR3 runs from the conserved cysteine through the conserved F or W. The order of the fields is V gene, CDR3 length, D gene, J gene, clone size, CDR3 DNA, CDR3 protein. A D gene is named only where the DNA matches it firmly. Size is stated for part of the rows, as once, few or many counts, or as a class when the clone is expanded.

>TRBV20-1|14|NA|TRBJ1-5|NA
TGCAGTGCTAGAGGCGGGGATGCCAATCAGCCCCAGCATTTT
CSARGGDANQPQHF
>TRBV6-1|11|NA|TRBJ2-5|few
TGTGCCAGCAGTGAAGATGAGACCCAGTACTTC
CASSEDETQYF
>TRBV7-2|15|NA|TRBJ1-4|NA
TGTGCCAGCAGCTTTACTCAGGGCTTTAATGAAAAACTGTTTTTT
CASSFTQGFNEKLFF
>TRBV20-1|16|TRBD1|TRBJ1-5|few
TGCAGTGCTAGAAACCGGGACAGCTATAGCAATCAGCCCCAGCATTTT
CSARNRDSYSNQPQHF
>TRBV5-1|16|TRBD1|TRBJ1-1|NA
TGCGCCAGCAGCTTGGGCGGACAGGGGTTGTTTGGTGAAGCTTTCTTT
CASSLGGQGLFGEAFF
>TRBV6-5|15|NA|TRBJ2-7|NA
TGTGCCAGCAGTTTGTCAGCCTCGAGCTCCTACGAGCAGTACTTC
CASSLSASSSYEQYF
>TRBV28|15|TRBD2|TRBJ2-1|many
TGTGCCAGCAGTTCGGGACTAGCGGGAACGTATGAGCAGTTCTTC
CASSSGLAGTYEQFF
>TRBV3-1|15|TRBD1|TRBJ1-4|NA
TGTGCCAGCAGCCAGATGGGACAGGGGGCTGAAAAACTGTTTTTT
CASSQMGQGAEKLFF
>TRBV5-1|15|NA|TRBJ2-3|NA
TGCGCCAGCAGCCCCCACGGGGCTAGCACAGATACGCAGTATTTT
CASSPHGASTDTQYF
>TRBV4-2|18|TRBD2|TRBJ2-1|few
TGTGCCAGCAGCCAAGATGAGCTAGCGGGAGAGATGTACAATGAGCAGTTCTTC
CASSQDELAGEMYNEQFF
>TRBV5-1|15|TRBD1|TRBJ1-1|few
TGCGCCAGCAGCTTGGTTCGGACAGGGGGCGAGGGTGCTTTCTTT
CASSLVRTGGEGAFF
>TRBV3-1|11|NA|TRBJ2-1|NA
TGTGCCAGCAGCCAAAGGGATGAGCAGTTCTTC
CASSQRDEQFF
>TRBV5-1|13|NA|TRBJ2-2|NA
TGCGCCAGCAGGCAACAGGGTTACGGGGAGCTGTTTTTT
CASRQQGYGELFF
>TRBV29-1|13|TRBD2|TRBJ2-2|few
TGCAGCGCGGGACTAGCACTTGCCGGGGAGCTGTTTTTT
CSAGLALAGELFF
>TRBV2|14|NA|TRBJ1-4|NA
TGTGCCAGCAGTCGGGGAAGGGCCGATGAAAAACTGTTTTTT
CASSRGRADEKLFF
>TRBV12-3/TRBV12-4|14|NA|TRBJ1-1|NA
TGTGCCAGCAGTGGGAGCCGGGACGGCACTGAAGCTTTCTTT
CASSGSRDGTEAFF
>TRBV4-2|15|NA|TRBJ2-1|NA
TGTGCCAGCAGCCAAGATTGGTTGGGGATAAATGAGCAGTTCTTC
CASSQDWLGINEQFF
>TRBV18|16|TRBD2|TRBJ2-3|NA
TGTGCCAGCTCACCGAGGACTAGCGGGGCCTCCGATACGCAGTATTTT
CASSPRTSGASDTQYF
>TRBV10-3|16|NA|TRBJ2-7|NA
TGTGCCATCAGTGAGTCTCTCGTGGGAGTTCGTTGCGAGCAGTACTTC
CAISESLVGVRCEQYF
>TRBV9|16|NA|TRBJ1-2|NA
TGTGCCAGCAGCGTAGTCCAGGGGACGCCCTACTATGGCTACACCTTC
CASSVVQGTPYYGYTF
>TRBV7-2|15|NA|TRBJ1-6|few
TGTGCCAGCAGCTTACAAGTCCCAACCATTTCACCCCTCCACTTT
CASSLQVPTISPLHF
>TRBV10-3|13|NA|TRBJ2-2|NA
TGTGCCATCACCGGGACCTACACCGGGGAGCTGTTTTTT
CAITGTYTGELFF
>TRBV12-3/TRBV12-4|14|TRBD2|TRBJ2-7|NA
TGTGCCAGCAGTTCCCCTCCGCGGGGGGACGAGCAGTACTTC
CASSSPPRGDEQYF
>TRBV28|16|TRBD2|TRBJ2-5|few
TGTGCCAGCAGTTTATTTTTAGCGGGAGGGCAAGAGACCCAGTACTTC
CASSLFLAGGQETQYF
>TRBV29-1|12|NA|TRBJ2-7|NA
TGCAGCGTTGTCCGGGCGGCGGACGAGCAGTACTTC
CSVVRAADEQYF
>TRBV28|14|TRBD1|TRBJ1-5|many
TGTGCCAGCAATATCGACAGGGAAACTCAGCCCCAGCATTTT
CASNIDRETQPQHF
>TRBV21-1|16|NA|TRBJ2-2|NA
TGTGCCAGCAGCCCGCGAGCGGGGGCGAACACCGGGGAGCTGTTTTTT
CASSPRAGANTGELFF
>TRBV20-1|16|TRBD2|TRBJ2-4|NA
TGCAGTGCTAGTGGTGCGGGAGGGCCGACCAAAAACATTCAGTACTTC
CSASGAGGPTKNIQYF
>TRBV7-2|15|TRBD2|TRBJ2-3|NA
TGTGCCAGCAGCACCCAGACTAGCGGGACAGATACGCAGTATTTT
CASSTQTSGTDTQYF
>TRBV7-6|13|NA|TRBJ1-4|few
TGTGCCAGCAGCGCCAGGGTGAGCGAAAAACTGTTTTTT
CASSARVSEKLFF
>TRBV4-3|14|NA|TRBJ2-7|NA
TGCGCCAGCAGCCAATGGACTGGACGGGAGGAGCAGTACTTC
CASSQWTGREEQYF
>TRBV20-1|16|TRBD2|TRBJ2-7|NA
TGCAGTGCTAGAGATCGCCTAGCGGGGGTCACCTACGAGCAGTACTTC
CSARDRLAGVTYEQYF
>TRBV5-1|16|TRBD2|TRBJ2-3|NA
TGCGCCAGCAGCCAGACTAGCGGGAGAGGTTCAGATACGCAGTATTTT
CASSQTSGRGSDTQYF
>TRBV14|15|TRBD1|TRBJ2-1|NA
TGTGCCAGCAGCCCGTGGGACAGGGGTTTCAATGAGCAGTTCTTC
CASSPWDRGFNEQFF
>TRBV6-2/TRBV6-3|14|TRBD2|TRBJ2-7|few
TGTGCCAGCAGTTATGGGACTAGCGGATACGAGCAGTACTTC
CASSYGTSGYEQYF
>TRBV2|13|NA|TRBJ2-5|few
TGTGCCAGCAGTAGGGACCAGGGGGAGACCCAGTACTTC
CASSRDQGETQYF
>TRBV19|14|NA|TRBJ2-1|NA
TGTGCCAGTAGTATGGGTAGCGACTACAATGAGCAGTTCTTC
CASSMGSDYNEQFF
>TRBV5-1|14|TRBD1|TRBJ2-7|NA
TGCGCCAGCAGCATCACGGGACAGGACCTCGAGCAGTACTTC
CASSITGQDLEQYF
>TRBV9|15|NA|TRBJ2-7|NA
TGTGCCAGCAGCACTCGCTCGGGGCAAAACTACGAGCAGTACTTC
CASSTRSGQNYEQYF
>TRBV5-1|14|NA|TRBJ2-2|NA
TGCGCCAGCAGCGTTTCTCAACCCCCCGGGGAGCTGTTTTTT
CASSVSQPPGELFF
>TRBV4-1|16|TRBD2|TRBJ2-7|few
TGCGCCAGCAGCCAAGGCGGGAGAATCCCCTCCTACGAGCAGTACTTC
CASSQGGRIPSYEQYF